The 5 T cell receptor beta chains presented below share a single source sample, sequenced in a study of blood T cell repertoires in COVID-19 (TCRdb year 2020). The library was built by means of the immunoSEQ multiplex PCR assay. The immuneACCESS repertoire file appears here via TCRdb, limited to in-frame rearrangements. These files lack a portion of the clones; in checked studies, under half of the deficit traces to unresolved V genes, and the cause of the others is not known. For this sample the table gives under 100,000 clones, of which 85% to 90% were detected only once. The ten most abundant clones make up roughly 1.2% of the sample. Sequencing was done on a sample of peripheral blood. Receptor source: a human donor in a cohort sampled during active COVID-19.

This sequence joins TRBV11-2 and TRBJ2-2; 11 positions match TRBD2. The junction had 12 bases not matched to a gene; V was cut back by 5 bases and J by 7 bases. This CDR3 contains 17 residues. Germline CDR1 reads SGHAT; CDR2 reads FQNNGV. The CDR3 loop reads CASSPRTSGPLYGELFF. As DNA, the CDR3 is TGTGCCAGCAGCCCGCGGACTAGCGGGCCCCTGTACGGGGAGCTGTTTTTT.

The V and J genes are TRBV24-1 and TRBJ2-2; D might be TRBD1 (6 bases). Trimming removed 1 base from V and 1 base from J, with 9 bases in between. The length of the CDR3 is 16 residues. The germline CDR1 and CDR2 sequences are KGHDR and SFDVKD. The CDR3, as DNA: TGTGCCACCAGTGATTTAGGGGGAGTGAACACCGGGGAGCTGTTTTTT. This encodes CATSDLGGVNTGELFF.

The chain carries TRBV6-5 and TRBJ2-5; D is possibly TRBD2 (5 bases). The CDR3 is 10 residues long. The ends were cut back, 8 bases at V and 7 bases at J, with 8 bases in the middle. Germline V CDR1 and CDR2: MNHEY, SVGAGI. The CDR3 spells CASGEGTQYF. CDR3 sequence (DNA): TGTGCCAGCGGCGAGGGGACCCAGTACTTC.

The chain has TRBV27 and TRBJ2-7; 9 bases align to TRBD2. Germline V CDR1 and CDR2: MNHEY, SMNVEV (reference sequence). V gave up 4 bases and J gave up 1 base; unmatched junction bases: 8. This CDR3 is 16 amino acids long. DNA of the CDR3: TGTGCCAGCAGTTCTCGGACTAGCGCGCTGTCCTACGAGCAGTACTTC. Amino acids: CASSSRTSALSYEQYF.

The chain has TRBV28 and TRBJ1-5; D may be TRBD1 (6 bases). Germline lookup yields CDR1 MDHEN and CDR2 SYDVKM. Trimming stripped 8 bases from V and 2 bases from J, with 25 bases between. CDR3 length equals 18 residues. CDR3 coding DNA: TGTGCCAGCTCTCCCGGACAGTTGCAGGGTCGGGGCAATCAGCCCCAGCATTTT. As protein: CASSPGQLQGRGNQPQHF.